This TCR beta chain was sequenced in a study of cytomegalovirus exposure and HLA in healthy donors. PCR used 60 Vbeta primers and 13 Jbeta primers. TCRdb's copy holds only in-frame clones and misses some; the assay was immunoSEQ multiplex PCR. The sample records fewer than 150,000 clones, roughly 72% being singletons. Germline V CDR1 and CDR2: KGHSH, LQKENI. This CDR3 is built from 14 residues. V dropped 1 base and J dropped 1 base, with 7 bases sitting between them. Sequencing was carried out using PBMCs. The TCR was taken from a woman between 45 and 65 years old in good health and CMV-seropositive. This rearrangement joins TRBV18 to TRBJ1-1; D is undetermined. The CDR3 region has the DNA TGTGCCAGCTCACCACGGGCAGGGAACACTGAAGCTTTCTTT. This sequence encodes CASSPRAGNTEAFF. Using reference TRBV18 and TRBJ1-1 for the parts outside the CDR3, the full variable domain is NAGVMQNPRHLVRRRGQEARLRCSPMKGHSHVYWYRQLPEEGLKFMVYLQKENIIDESGMPKERFSAEFPKEGPSILRIQQVVRGDSAAYFCASSPRAGNTEAFFGQGTRLTVV.